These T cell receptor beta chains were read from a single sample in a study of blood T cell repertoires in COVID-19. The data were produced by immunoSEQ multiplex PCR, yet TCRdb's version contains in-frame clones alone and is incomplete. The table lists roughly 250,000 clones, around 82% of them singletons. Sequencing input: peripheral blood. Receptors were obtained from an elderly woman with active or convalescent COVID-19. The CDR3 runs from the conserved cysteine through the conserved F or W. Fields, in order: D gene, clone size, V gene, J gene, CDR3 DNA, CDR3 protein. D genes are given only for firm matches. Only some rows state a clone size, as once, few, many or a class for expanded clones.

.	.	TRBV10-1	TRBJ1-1	TGCGCCAGCAGTGGAACTATAGGGGACACTGAAGCTTTCTTT	CASSGTIGDTEAFF
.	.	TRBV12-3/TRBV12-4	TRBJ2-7	TGTGCCAGCAGTCGAGACAGGGAGCAGTACTTC	CASSRDREQYF
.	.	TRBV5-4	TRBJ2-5	TGTGCCAGCAGCTTGGACAGACAAGAGACCCAGTACTTC	CASSLDRQETQYF
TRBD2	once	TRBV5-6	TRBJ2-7	TGTGCCAGCAGCTTGATCGCGGGAGGAGGTGAGCAGTACTTC	CASSLIAGGGEQYF
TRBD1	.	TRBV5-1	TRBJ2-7	TGCGCCAGCAGCTTGTCCGGACAGGGGATTTACGGGCAGTACTTC	CASSLSGQGIYGQYF
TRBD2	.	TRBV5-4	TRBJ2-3	TGTGCCAGCAGCACGGGACTAGCGGGGGGGCCCAGCACAGATACGCAGTATTTT	CASSTGLAGGPSTDTQYF
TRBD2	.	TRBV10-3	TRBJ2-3	TGTGCCATCAGTACACAGGCGGACAGCGGGAGGGCCAGGACAGATACGCAGTATTTT	CAISTQADSGRARTDTQYF
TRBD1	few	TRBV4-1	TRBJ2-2	TGCGCCAGCAGCGCACGGACAGGGAACACCGGGGAGCTGTTTTTT	CASSARTGNTGELFF
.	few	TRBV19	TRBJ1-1	TGTGCCAGTAGTATCGACGGACAAGGGAACACTGAAGCTTTCTTT	CASSIDGQGNTEAFF
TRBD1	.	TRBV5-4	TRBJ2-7	TGTGCCAGCAGCTTGTTCGGCAGGGGGTCAGACGAGCAGTACTTC	CASSLFGRGSDEQYF
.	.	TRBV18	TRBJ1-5	TGTGCCAGCTCACCACCCCACAGGTCCGGCAATCAGCCCCAGCATTTT	CASSPPHRSGNQPQHF
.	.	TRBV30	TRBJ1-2	TGTGCCTGGAGTGTTTATTGGGGCGGAGGGAACTATGGCTACACCTTC	CAWSVYWGGGNYGYTF
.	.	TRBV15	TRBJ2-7	TGTGCCACCAGCAGAGCGGGGGGCATCAACGAGCAGTACTTC	CATSRAGGINEQYF
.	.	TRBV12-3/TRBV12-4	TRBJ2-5	TGTGCCAGCAGTTTAGTAGGGGGATTCCAGTACTTC	CASSLVGGFQYF
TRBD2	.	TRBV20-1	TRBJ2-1	TGCAGTGCTAGTTGGGCGGGAGGGTCCGATGAGCAGTTCTTC	CSASWAGGSDEQFF
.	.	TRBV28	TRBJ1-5	TGTGCCAGCAGTTTAGGGAGGCGGCCTGGGGGTCAGCCCCAGCATTTT	CASSLGRRPGGQPQHF
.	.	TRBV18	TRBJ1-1	TGTGCCAGCTCACCATTTACAGAACCGAACACTGAAGCTTTCTTT	CASSPFTEPNTEAFF
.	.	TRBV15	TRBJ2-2	TGTGCCACCAGTCGTACAGGGCAGTACACCGGGGAGCTGTTTTTT	CATSRTGQYTGELFF
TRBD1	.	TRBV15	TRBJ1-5	TGTGCCACCAGCAGAGAGGACAGGGTGGGCAATCAGCCCCAGCATTTT	CATSREDRVGNQPQHF
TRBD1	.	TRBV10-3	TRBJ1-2	TGTGCCATCAGTGTAGATACAGGGGGCACGGGCTACACCTTC	CAISVDTGGTGYTF
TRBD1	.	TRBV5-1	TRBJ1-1	TGCGCCAGCAGCCCCCAGACAGGGGAAACTGAAGCTTTCTTT	CASSPQTGETEAFF
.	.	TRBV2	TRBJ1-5	TGTGCCAGCATCGGACAGATCAATCAGCCCCAGCATTTT	CASIGQINQPQHF
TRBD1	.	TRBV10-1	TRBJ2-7	TGCGCCAGTTCCGGCGGGACAGGGTACAACGAGCAGTACTTC	CASSGGTGYNEQYF
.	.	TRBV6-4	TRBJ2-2	TGTGCCAGCAGTGTCTTAGGGGGTCCCACCGGGGAGCTGTTTTTT	CASSVLGGPTGELFF
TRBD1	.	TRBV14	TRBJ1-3	TGTGCCAGCAGCTTCACCGGGACAGTAGGAAACACCATATATTTT	CASSFTGTVGNTIYF
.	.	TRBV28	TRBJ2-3	TGTGCCAGCAGTGCTAATACGCAGTATTTT	CASSANTQYF
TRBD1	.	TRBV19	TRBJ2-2	TGTGCCAGTAGTATGGACAGGGTCACCGGGGAGCTGTTTTTT	CASSMDRVTGELFF
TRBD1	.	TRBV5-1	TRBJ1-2	TGCGCCAGCACCCCGGACAGGGTGAGGTATGGCTACACCTTC	CASTPDRVRYGYTF
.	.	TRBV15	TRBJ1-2	TGTGCCACCAGCAGAGATTTGGGGGGGCCGGGCTACACCTTC	CATSRDLGGPGYTF
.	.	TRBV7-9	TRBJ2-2	TGTGCCAGCAGCTTAGCGTCGGGACAGAACACCGGGGAGCTGTTTTTT	CASSLASGQNTGELFF
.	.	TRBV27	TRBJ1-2	TGTGCCAGCAGGGGCAGAACTTACTATGGCTACACCTTC	CASRGRTYYGYTF
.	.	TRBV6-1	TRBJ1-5	TGTGCCAGCAGTGAAGTTATCAGGCAGCCCCAGCATTTT	CASSEVIRQPQHF
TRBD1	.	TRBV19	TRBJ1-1	TGTGCCAGTATCCCGGACAGGGTTTGGAACACTGAAGCTTTCTTT	CASIPDRVWNTEAFF
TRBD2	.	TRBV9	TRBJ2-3	TGTGCCAGCAGCACCCGGACTAGCGGCGATACGCAGTATTTT	CASSTRTSGDTQYF
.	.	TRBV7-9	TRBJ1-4	TGTGCCAGCAGCTTATCTTCCAGGGTGAGGGAAAAACTGTTTTTT	CASSLSSRVREKLFF
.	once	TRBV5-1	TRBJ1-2	TGCGCCAGCAGACGGGACACCGAGTTCTATGGCTACACCTTC	CASRRDTEFYGYTF
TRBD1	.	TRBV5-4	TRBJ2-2	TGTGCCAGCAGCTTGCAGGGGGCTGTTTCCGGGGAGCTGTTTTTT	CASSLQGAVSGELFF